This T cell receptor (beta chain) is from a study of Graves' ophthalmopathy and Graves' hyperthyroidism. Study-level points and caveats: Most clonotypes expanded in thyroid above 0.001 frequency were present in blood too.

With a duration under 3 months, ophthalmopathy in the donors showed moderate-to-severe activity, CAS ≥3 and NOSPECS ≥4. Clinical symptoms, serum thyroxine, TRAb, thyroid ultrasound and orbital computed tomography formed the basis of diagnosis. Amplification of TCR beta CDR3 regions used RNA transcripts. First-round RT-PCR used HTBI primers; second-round multiplex PCR followed. TCRdb redid the calling of the multiplex PCR reads with MiXCR, one entry per CDR3 protein. The sample holds about 210,000 distinct CDR3 sequences, about 32% seen once. Of note for this clonotype: The antigen is undetermined.

The receptor comes from a man aged 50-59 years with Graves' ophthalmopathy. Source material: peripheral blood.

This CDR3 reads CASSSPGTSWDEQYF. The CDR3, as DNA: TGTGCCAGCAGTAGCCCCGGGACTAGCTGGGACGAGCAGTACTTC. The chain is built from TRBV6-1 and TRBJ2-7; 9 bases fit TRBD2. V lost 5 bases, J lost 5 bases, and 10 bases stayed unmatched. The CDR3 covers 15 residues. Looked up from germline, CDR1 is MNHNS and CDR2 is SASEGT.